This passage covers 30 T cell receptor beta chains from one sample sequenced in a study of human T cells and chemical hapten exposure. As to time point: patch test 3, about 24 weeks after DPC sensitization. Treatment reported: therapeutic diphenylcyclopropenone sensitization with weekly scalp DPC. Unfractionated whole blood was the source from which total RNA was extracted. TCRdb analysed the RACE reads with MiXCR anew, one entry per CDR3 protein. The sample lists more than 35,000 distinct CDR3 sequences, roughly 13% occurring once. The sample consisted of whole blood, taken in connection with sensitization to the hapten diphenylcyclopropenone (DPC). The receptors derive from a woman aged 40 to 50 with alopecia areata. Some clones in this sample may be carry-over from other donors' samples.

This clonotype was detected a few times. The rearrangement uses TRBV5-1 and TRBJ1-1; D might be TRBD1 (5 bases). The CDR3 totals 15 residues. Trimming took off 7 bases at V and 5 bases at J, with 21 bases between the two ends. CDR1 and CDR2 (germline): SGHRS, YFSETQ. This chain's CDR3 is CASEPGTVKGTEAFF. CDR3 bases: TGCGCCAGCGAACCCGGGACGGTAAAGGGGACTGAAGCTTTCTTT.

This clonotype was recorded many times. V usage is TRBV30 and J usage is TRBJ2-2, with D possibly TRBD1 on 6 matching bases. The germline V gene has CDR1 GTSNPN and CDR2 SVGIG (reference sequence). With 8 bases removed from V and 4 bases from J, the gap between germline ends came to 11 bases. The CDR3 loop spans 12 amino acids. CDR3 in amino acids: CAGSQGTGELFF. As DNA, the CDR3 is TGTGCCGGGTCACAGGGCACCGGGGAGCTGTTTTTT.

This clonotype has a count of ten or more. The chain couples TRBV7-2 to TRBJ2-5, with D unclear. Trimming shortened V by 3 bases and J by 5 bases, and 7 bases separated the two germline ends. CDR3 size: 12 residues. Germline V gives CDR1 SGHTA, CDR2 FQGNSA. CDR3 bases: TGTGCCAGCAGCTTCCCCGGGGAGACCCAGTACTTC. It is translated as CASSFPGETQYF.

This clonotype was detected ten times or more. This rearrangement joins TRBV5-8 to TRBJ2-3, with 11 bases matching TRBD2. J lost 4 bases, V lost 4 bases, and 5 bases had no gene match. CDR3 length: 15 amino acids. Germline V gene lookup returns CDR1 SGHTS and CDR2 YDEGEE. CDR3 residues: CASSGSGRAADTQYF. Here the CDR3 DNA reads TGTGCCAGCAGCGGTAGCGGGAGGGCGGCAGATACGCAGTATTTT.

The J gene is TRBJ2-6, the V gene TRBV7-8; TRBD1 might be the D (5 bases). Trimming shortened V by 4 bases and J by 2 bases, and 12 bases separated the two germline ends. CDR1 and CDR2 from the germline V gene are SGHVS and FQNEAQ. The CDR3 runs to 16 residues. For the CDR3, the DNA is TGTGCCAGCAGCTGGGGAAAACAGGCTGGGGCCAACGTCCTGACTTTC. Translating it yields CASSWGKQAGANVLTF.

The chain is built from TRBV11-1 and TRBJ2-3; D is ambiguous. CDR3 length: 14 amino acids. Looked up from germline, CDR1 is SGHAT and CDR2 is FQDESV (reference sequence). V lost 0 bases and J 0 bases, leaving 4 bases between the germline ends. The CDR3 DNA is TGTGCCAGCAGCTTAGCGGTTAGCACAGATACGCAGTATTTT. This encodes CASSLAVSTDTQYF.

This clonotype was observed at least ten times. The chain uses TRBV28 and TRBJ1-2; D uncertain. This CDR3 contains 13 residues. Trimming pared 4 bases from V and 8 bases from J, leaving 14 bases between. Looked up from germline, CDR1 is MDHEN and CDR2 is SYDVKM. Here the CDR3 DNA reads TGTGCCAGCAGTTCTTTGACGGATTTGGGCTACACCTTC. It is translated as CASSSLTDLGYTF.

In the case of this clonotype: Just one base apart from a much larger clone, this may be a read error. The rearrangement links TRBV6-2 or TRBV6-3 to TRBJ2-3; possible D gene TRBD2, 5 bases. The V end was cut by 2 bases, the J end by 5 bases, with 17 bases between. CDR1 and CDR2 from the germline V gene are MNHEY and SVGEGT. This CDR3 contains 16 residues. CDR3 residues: CASSYERTDLIDTQYF. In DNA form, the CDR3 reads TGTGCCAGCAGTTACGAGCGGACGGACCTCATAGATACGCAGTATTTT.

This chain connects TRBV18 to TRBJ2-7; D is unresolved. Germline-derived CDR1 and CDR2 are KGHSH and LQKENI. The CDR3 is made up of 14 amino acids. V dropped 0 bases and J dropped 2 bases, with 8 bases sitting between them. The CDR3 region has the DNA TGTGCCAGCTCACCACCTGCCAGAACCTACGAGCAGTACTTC. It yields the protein CASSPPARTYEQYF.

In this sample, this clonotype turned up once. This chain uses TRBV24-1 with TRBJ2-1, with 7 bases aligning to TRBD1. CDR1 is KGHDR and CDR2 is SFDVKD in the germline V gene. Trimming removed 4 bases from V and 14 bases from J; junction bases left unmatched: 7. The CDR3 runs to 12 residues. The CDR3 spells CATSDWTGGEFF. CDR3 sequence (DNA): TGTGCCACCAGTGACTGGACAGGTGGAGAGTTCTTC.

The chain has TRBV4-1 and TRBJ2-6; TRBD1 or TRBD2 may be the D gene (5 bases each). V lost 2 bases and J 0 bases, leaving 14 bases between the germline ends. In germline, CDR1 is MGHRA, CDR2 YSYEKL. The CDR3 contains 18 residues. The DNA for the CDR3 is TGCGCCAGCAGCCAACAGGGAGCCCTGCTCTCTGGGGCCAACGTCCTGACTTTC. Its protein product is CASSQQGALLSGANVLTF.

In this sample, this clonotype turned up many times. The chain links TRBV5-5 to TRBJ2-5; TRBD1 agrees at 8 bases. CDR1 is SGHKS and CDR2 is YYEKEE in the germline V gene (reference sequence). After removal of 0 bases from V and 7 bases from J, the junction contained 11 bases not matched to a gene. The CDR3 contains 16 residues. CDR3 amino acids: CASSLAGQAKFGTQYF. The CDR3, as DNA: TGTGCCAGCAGCTTGGCGGGACAGGCTAAATTTGGGACCCAGTACTTC.

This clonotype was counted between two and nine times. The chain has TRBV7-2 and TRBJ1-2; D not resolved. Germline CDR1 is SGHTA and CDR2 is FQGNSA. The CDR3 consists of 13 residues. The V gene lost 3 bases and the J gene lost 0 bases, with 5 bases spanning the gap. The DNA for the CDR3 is TGTGCCAGCAGCTTGGTAGCTAACTATGGCTACACCTTC. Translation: CASSLVANYGYTF.

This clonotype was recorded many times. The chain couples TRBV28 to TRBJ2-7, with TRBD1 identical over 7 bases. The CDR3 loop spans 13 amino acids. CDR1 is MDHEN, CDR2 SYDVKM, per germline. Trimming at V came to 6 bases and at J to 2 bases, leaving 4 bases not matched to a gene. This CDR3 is CASSLQGPYEQYF. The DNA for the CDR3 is TGTGCCAGCAGCCTACAGGGGCCCTACGAGCAGTACTTC. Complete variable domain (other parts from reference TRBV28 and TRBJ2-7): DVKVTQSSRYLVKRTGEKVFLECVQDMDHENMFWYRQDPGLGLRLIYFSYDVKMKEKGDIPEGYSVSREKKERFSLILESASTNQTSMYLCASSLQGPYEQYFGPGTRLTVT.

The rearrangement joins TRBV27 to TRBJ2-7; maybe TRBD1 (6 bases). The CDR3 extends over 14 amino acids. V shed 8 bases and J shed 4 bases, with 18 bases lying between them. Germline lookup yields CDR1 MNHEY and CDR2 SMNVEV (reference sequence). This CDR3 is CASSGQGRPYEQYF. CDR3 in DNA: TGTGCCAGCTCAGGTCAGGGGCGTCCGTACGAGCAGTACTTC.

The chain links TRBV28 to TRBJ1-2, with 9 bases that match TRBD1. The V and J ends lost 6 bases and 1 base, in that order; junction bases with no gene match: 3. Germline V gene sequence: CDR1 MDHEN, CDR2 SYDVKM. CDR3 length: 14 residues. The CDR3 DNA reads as TGTGCCAGCAGACAGGGGGCGAGTAACTATGGCTACACCTTC. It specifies CASRQGASNYGYTF.

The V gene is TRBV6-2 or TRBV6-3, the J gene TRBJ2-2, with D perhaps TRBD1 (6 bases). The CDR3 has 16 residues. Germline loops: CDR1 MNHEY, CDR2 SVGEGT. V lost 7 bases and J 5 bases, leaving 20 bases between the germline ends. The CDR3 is CASIHDGGTGTGELFF. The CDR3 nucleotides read TGTGCCAGCATCCACGATGGGGGCACGGGAACCGGGGAGCTGTTTTTT.

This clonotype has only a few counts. The DNA of the CDR3 is TGCAGCGTTATGGAAGCGGACAATGAGCAGTTCTTC. Residues: CSVMEADNEQFF. The chain has TRBV29-1 and TRBJ2-1, with TRBD2 as a possible D gene (5 bases). The CDR3 is 12 residues long. Between the trimmed V and J ends, which lost 5 bases and 5 bases, there was a span of 10 bases. Germline V lookup: CDR1 SQVTM, CDR2 ANQGSEA.

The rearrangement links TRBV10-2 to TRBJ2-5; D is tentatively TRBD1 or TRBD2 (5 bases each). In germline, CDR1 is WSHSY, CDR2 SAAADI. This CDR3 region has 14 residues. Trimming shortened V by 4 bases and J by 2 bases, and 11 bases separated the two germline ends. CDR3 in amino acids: CASSGGAAQETQYF. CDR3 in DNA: TGCGCCAGCAGTGGAGGGGCGGCACAAGAGACCCAGTACTTC.

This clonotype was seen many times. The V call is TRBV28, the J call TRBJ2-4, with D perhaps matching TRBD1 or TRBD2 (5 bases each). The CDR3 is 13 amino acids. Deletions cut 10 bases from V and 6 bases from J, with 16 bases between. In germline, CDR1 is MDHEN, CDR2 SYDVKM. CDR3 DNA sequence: TGTGCCATCTCTATCCGGGACCGAAACATTCAGTACTTC. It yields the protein CAISIRDRNIQYF.

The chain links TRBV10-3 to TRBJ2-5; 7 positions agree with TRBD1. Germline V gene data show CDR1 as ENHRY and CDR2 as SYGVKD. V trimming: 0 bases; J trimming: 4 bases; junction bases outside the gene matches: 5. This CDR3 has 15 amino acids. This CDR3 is CAISESLTGLETQYF. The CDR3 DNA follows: TGTGCCATCAGTGAGTCCCTGACAGGGTTAGAGACCCAGTACTTC.

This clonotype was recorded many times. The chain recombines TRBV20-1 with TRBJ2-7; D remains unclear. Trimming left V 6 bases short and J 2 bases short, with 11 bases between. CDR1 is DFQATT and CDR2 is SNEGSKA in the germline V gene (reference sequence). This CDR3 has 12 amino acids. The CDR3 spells CSATRNTYEQYF. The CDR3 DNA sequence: TGCAGTGCCACTCGGAACACCTACGAGCAGTACTTC.

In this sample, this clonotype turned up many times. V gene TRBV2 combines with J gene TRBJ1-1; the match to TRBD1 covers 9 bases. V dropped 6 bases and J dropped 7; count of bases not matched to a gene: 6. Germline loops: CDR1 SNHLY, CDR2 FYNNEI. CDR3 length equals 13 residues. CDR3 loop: CASRSGTGNEAFF. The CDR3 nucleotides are TGTGCCAGCAGATCCGGGACAGGGAATGAAGCTTTCTTT. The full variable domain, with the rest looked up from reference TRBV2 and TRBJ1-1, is EPEVTQTPSHQVTQMGQEVILRCVPISNHLYFYWYRQILGQKVEFLVSFYNNEISEKSEIFDDQFSVERPDGSNFTLKIRSTKLEDSAMYFCASRSGTGNEAFFGQGTRLTVV.

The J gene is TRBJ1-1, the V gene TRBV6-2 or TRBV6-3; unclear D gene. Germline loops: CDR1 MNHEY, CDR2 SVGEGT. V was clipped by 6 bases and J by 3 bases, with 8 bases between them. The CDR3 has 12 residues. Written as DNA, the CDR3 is TGTGCCAGCAGGGACGGGTACACTGAAGCTTTCTTT. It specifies CASRDGYTEAFF.

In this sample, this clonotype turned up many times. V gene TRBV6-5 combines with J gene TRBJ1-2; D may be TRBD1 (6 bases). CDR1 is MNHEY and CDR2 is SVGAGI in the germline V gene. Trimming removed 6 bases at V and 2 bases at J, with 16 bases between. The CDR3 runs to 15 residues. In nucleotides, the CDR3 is TGTGCCAGCAGCCCCCTCCGGGGGCCCAACTATGGCTACACCTTC. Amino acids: CASSPLRGPNYGYTF.

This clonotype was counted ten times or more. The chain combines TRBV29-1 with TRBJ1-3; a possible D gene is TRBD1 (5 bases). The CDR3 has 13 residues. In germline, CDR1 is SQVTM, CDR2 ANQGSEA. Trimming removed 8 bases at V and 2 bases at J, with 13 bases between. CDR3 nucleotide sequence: TGCAGCTTCCTGAAGGGGACTGGAAACACCATATATTTT. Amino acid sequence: CSFLKGTGNTIYF.

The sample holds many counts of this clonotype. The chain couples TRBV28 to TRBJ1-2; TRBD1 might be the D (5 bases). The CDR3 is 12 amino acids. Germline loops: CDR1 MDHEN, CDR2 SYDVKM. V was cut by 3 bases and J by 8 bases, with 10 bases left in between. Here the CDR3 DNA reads TGTGCCAGCAGTTTGATGTGGGGCGGCTACACCTTC. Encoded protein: CASSLMWGGYTF.

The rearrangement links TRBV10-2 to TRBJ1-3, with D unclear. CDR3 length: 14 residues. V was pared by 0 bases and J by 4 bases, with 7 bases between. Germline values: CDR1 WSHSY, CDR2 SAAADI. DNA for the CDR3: TGCGCCAGCAGTGAGTCTGGCAGGGGAAACACCATATATTTT. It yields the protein CASSESGRGNTIYF.

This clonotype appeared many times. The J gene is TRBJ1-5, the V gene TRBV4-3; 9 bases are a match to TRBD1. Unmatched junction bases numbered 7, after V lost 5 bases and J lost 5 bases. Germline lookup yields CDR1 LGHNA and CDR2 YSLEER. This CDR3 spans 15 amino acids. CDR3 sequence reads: CASSYRDRVDQPQHF. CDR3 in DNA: TGCGCCAGCAGCTACCGGGACAGGGTGGATCAGCCCCAGCATTTT.

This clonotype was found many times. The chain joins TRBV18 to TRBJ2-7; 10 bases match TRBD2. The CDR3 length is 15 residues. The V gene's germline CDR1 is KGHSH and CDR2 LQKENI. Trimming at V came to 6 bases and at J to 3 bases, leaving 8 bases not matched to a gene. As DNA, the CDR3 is TGTGCCAGCTCCCAAGCGGGAGGGGACTACTACGAGCAGTACTTC. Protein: CASSQAGGDYYEQYF. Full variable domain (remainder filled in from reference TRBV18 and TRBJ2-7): NAGVMQNPRHLVRRRGQEARLRCSPMKGHSHVYWYRQLPEEGLKFMVYLQKENIIDESGMPKERFSAEFPKEGPSILRIQQVVRGDSAAYFCASSQAGGDYYEQYFGPGTRLTVT.